The rows below give T cell receptor beta chains drawn from one sample of a study of shared clonotypes between healthy human individuals. Data came from immunoSEQ multiplex PCR; TCRdb stores just in-frame clones and leaves some out. The repertoire holds 600,000 or so clones, with about 95% as singletons. Sequencing was carried out using naive CD8+ T cells sorted from blood. These receptors all stem from a woman in her 30s in good health. The CDR3 runs from the conserved cysteine through the conserved F or W. Fields, in order: D gene, clone size, J gene, V gene, CDR3 protein, CDR3 DNA. D genes are given only for firm matches. Clone size, where shown, is once, few, many, or a class for clones that have expanded.

>TRBD1|NA|TRBJ1-1|TRBV9
CASSVVRGRIPEAFF
TGTGCCAGCAGCGTAGTTAGGGGGCGAATCCCTGAAGCTTTCTTT
>NA|NA|TRBJ2-7|TRBV21-1
CASSKRLVEQYF
TGTGCCAGCAGCAAAAGATTGGTCGAGCAGTACTTC
>NA|NA|TRBJ2-2|TRBV5-6
CASSFGPPTNTGELFF
TGTGCCAGCAGCTTTGGCCCCCCCACGAACACCGGGGAGCTGTTTTTT
>NA|few|TRBJ1-1|TRBV11-2
CASSLVAGSFTEAFF
TGTGCCAGCAGCTTAGTAGCGGGCTCTTTCACTGAAGCTTTCTTT
>NA|NA|TRBJ2-5|TRBV5-1
CASSLALEGLFQETQYF
TGCGCCAGCAGCTTGGCACTGGAGGGCCTTTTCCAAGAGACCCAGTACTTC
>NA|NA|TRBJ2-5|TRBV25-1
CASSESLMETQYF
TGTGCCAGCAGTGAATCACTAATGGAGACCCAGTACTTC
>TRBD1|NA|TRBJ2-7|TRBV30
CAWSSGTGLHEQYF
TGTGCCTGGAGTTCCGGGACAGGGTTACACGAGCAGTACTTC
>NA|NA|TRBJ2-1|TRBV7-7
CASSVDGSSYNEQFF
TGTGCCAGCAGCGTCGACGGTAGCTCCTACAATGAGCAGTTCTTC
>NA|NA|TRBJ1-2|TRBV28
CASPPRRGGYTF
TGTGCCAGCCCTCCACGCCGAGGGGGCTACACCTTC
>TRBD2|NA|TRBJ2-7|TRBV2
CAFPGLANSYEQYF
TGTGCCTTCCCGGGACTAGCGAACTCCTACGAGCAGTACTTC
>TRBD2|NA|TRBJ2-1|TRBV27
CASSLGTSGAVGEQFF
TGTGCCAGCAGTCTCGGGACTAGCGGGGCGGTTGGGGAGCAGTTCTTC
>NA|NA|TRBJ1-5|TRBV4-2
CASSQARGVSNQPQHF
TGTGCCAGCAGCCAAGCCCGAGGAGTGAGCAATCAGCCCCAGCATTTT
>TRBD1|once|TRBJ2-7|TRBV14
CASSHGQAYEQYF
TGTGCCAGCAGCCACGGACAGGCCTACGAGCAGTACTTC
>NA|NA|TRBJ2-1|TRBV27
CASSPLSGTIDEQFF
TGTGCCAGCAGTCCCCTTTCCGGGACAATTGATGAGCAGTTCTTC
>NA|NA|TRBJ1-2|TRBV10-2
CASSVGGDYGYTF
TGCGCCAGCAGTGTTGGGGGCGACTATGGCTACACCTTC
>NA|NA|TRBJ2-2|TRBV27
CASSFARDRELFF
TGTGCCAGCAGTTTCGCCCGGGACAGGGAGCTGTTTTTT
>NA|NA|TRBJ1-3|TRBV4-1
CASSQTDGNTIYF
TGCGCCAGCAGCCAAACGGATGGAAACACCATATATTTT
>TRBD2|NA|TRBJ2-1|TRBV28
CASSRRTSGYYNEQFF
TGTGCCAGCAGTAGAAGGACTAGCGGGTACTACAATGAGCAGTTCTTC
>NA|NA|TRBJ2-1|TRBV5-6
CASSLIQAEQFF
TGTGCCAGCAGCTTAATACAAGCCGAGCAGTTCTTC
>TRBD2|NA|TRBJ2-1|TRBV11-2
CASSFHRLAGKNNEQFF
TGTGCCAGCAGCTTCCACCGACTAGCGGGAAAAAACAATGAGCAGTTCTTC
>NA|NA|TRBJ1-5|TRBV27
CASSLWGGNSNQPQHF
TGTGCCAGCAGTTTATGGGGCGGTAATAGCAATCAGCCCCAGCATTTT
>NA|NA|TRBJ2-1|TRBV28
CASRRLRGSSYNEQFF
TGTGCCAGCAGGCGGCTAAGGGGATCCTCCTACAATGAGCAGTTCTTC